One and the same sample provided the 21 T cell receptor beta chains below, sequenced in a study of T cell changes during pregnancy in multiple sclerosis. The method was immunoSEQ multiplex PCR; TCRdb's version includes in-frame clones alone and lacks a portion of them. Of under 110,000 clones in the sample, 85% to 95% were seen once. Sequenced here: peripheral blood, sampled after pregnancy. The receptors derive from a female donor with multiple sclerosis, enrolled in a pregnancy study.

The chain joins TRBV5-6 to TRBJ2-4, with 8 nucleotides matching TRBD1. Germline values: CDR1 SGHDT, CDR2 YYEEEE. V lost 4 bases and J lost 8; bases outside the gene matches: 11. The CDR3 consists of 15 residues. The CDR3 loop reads CASSASGGGRDIQYF. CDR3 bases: TGTGCCAGCAGCGCCTCAGGGGGCGGGCGGGACATTCAGTACTTC.

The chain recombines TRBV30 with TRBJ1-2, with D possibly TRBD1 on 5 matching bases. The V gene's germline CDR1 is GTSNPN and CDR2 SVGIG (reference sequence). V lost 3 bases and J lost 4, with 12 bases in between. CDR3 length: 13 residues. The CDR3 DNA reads TGTGCCTGGAGAGGGCGGGACCCCTATGGCTACACCTTC. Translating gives CAWRGRDPYGYTF. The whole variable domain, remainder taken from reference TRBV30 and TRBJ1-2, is SQTIHQWPATLVQPVGSPLSLECTVEGTSNPNLYWYRQAAGRGLQLLFYSVGIGQISSEVPQNLSASRPQDRQFILSSKKLLLSDSGFYLCAWRGRDPYGYTFGSGTRLTVV.

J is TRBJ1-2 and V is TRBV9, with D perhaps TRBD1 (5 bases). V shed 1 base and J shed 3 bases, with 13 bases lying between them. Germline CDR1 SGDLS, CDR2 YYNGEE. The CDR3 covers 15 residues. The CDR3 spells CASSVQAQGHYGYTF. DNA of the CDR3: TGTGCCAGCAGCGTACAAGCCCAGGGTCACTATGGCTACACCTTC.

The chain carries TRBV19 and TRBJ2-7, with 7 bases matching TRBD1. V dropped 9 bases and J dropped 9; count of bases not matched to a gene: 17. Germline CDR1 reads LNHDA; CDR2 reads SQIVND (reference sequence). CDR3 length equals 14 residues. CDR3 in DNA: TGTGCCAGCCAAAGCCGGGACAGCCAACGGCCGCAGTACTTC. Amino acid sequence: CASQSRDSQRPQYF. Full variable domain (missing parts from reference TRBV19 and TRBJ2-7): DGGITQSPKYLFRKEGQNVTLSCEQNLNHDAMYWYRQDPGQGLRLIYYSQIVNDFQKGDIAEGYSVSREKKESFPLTVTSAQKNPTAFYLCASQSRDSQRPQYFGPGTRLTVT.

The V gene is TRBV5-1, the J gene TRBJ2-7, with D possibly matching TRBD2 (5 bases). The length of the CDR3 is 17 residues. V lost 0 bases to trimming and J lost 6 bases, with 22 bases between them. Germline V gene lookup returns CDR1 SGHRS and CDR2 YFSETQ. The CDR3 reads CASSLGIPAQRLGEQYF. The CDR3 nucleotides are TGCGCCAGCAGCTTGGGGATCCCGGCCCAGCGGCTAGGCGAGCAGTACTTC.

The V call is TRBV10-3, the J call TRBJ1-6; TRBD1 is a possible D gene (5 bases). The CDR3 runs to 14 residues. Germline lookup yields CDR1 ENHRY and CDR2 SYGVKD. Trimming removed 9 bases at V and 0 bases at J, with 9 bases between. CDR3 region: CAMGGDSYNSPLHF. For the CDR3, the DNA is TGTGCCATGGGGGGTGACTCCTATAATTCACCCCTCCACTTT.

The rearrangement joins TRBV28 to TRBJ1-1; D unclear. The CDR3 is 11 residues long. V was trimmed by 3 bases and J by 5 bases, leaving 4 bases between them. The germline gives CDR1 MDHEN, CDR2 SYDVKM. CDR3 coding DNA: TGTGCCAGCAGTTTTAGAACTGAAGCTTTCTTT. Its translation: CASSFRTEAFF. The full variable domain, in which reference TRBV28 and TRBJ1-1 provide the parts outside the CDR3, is DVKVTQSSRYLVKRTGEKVFLECVQDMDHENMFWYRQDPGLGLRLIYFSYDVKMKEKGDIPEGYSVSREKKERFSLILESASTNQTSMYLCASSFRTEAFFGQGTRLTVV.

The chain's CDR3 is CASSLAPMRNTEAFF. As DNA, the CDR3 is TGTGCCAGCAGCTTGGCCCCGATGAGAAACACTGAAGCTTTCTTT. J is TRBJ1-1 and V is TRBV5-4; D is unresolved. Germline CDR1 is SGHNT and CDR2 is YYREEE (reference sequence). V lost 0 bases, J lost 2 bases, and 11 bases lay in between. The CDR3 has 15 amino acids.

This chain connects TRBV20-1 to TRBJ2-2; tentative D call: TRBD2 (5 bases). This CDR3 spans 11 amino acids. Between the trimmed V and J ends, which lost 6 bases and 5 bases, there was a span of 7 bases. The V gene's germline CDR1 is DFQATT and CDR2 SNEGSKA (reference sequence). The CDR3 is CSASGTGELFF. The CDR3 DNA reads TGCAGTGCCTCGGGGACCGGGGAGCTGTTTTTT.

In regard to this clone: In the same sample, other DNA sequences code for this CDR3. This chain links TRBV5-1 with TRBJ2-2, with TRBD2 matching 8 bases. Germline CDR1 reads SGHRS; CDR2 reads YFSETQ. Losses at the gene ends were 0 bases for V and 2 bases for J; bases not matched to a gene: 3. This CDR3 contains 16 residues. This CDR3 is CASSLGLAGNTGELFF. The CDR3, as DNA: TGCGCCAGCAGCTTGGGATTAGCGGGAAACACCGGGGAGCTGTTTTTT.

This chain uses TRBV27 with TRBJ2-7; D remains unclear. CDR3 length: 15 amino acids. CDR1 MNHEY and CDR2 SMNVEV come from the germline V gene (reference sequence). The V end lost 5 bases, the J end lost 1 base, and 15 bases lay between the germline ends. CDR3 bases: TGTGCCAGCAGTCCCCACTCTGATAGATCCTACGAGCAGTACTTC. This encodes CASSPHSDRSYEQYF.

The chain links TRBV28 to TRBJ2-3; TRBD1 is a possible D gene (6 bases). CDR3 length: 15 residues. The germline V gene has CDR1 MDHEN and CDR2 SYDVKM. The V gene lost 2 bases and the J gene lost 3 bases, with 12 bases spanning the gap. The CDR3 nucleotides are TGTGCCAGCAGTTTACGGATAGGGGGTACAGATACGCAGTATTTT. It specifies CASSLRIGGTDTQYF.

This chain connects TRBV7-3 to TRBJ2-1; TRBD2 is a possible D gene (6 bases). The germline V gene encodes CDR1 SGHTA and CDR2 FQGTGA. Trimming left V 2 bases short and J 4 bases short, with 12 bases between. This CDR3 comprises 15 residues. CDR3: CASSLSAGSYNEQFF. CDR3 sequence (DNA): TGTGCCAGCAGCTTATCTGCGGGAAGTTACAATGAGCAGTTCTTC.

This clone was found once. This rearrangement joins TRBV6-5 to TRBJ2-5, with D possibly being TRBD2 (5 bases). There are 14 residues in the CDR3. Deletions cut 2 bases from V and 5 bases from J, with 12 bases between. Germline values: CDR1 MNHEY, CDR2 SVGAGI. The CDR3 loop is CASSYLAGRETQYF. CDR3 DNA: TGTGCCAGCAGTTACCTGGCGGGCCGGGAGACCCAGTACTTC.

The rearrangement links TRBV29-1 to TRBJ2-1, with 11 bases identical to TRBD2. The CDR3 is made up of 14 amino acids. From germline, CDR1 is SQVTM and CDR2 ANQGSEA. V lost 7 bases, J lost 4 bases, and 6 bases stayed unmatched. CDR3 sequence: CSAVTSGAYNEQFF. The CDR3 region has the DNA TGCAGCGCTGTGACTAGCGGGGCTTACAATGAGCAGTTCTTC.

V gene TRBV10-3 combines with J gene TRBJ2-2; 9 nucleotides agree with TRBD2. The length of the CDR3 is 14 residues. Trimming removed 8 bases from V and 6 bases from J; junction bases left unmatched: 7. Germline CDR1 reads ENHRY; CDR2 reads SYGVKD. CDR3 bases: TGTGCCATCGGGACTAGCATGATGTCCGGGGAGCTGTTTTTT. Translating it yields CAIGTSMMSGELFF.

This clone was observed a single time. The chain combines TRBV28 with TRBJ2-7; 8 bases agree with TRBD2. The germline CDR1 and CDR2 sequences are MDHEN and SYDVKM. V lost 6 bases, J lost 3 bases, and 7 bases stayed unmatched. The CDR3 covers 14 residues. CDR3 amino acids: CASRPGLDFYEQYF. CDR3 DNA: TGTGCCAGCAGACCGGGACTAGATTTCTACGAGCAGTACTTC. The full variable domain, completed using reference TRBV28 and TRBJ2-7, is DVKVTQSSRYLVKRTGEKVFLECVQDMDHENMFWYRQDPGLGLRLIYFSYDVKMKEKGDIPEGYSVSREKKERFSLILESASTNQTSMYLCASRPGLDFYEQYFGPGTRLTVT.

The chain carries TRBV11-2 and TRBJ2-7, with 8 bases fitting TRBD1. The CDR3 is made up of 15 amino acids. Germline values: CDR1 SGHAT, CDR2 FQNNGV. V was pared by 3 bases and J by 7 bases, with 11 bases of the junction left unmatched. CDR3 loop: CASSFFGQGRDEQYF. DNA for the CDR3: TGTGCCAGCAGCTTTTTTGGACAGGGACGAGATGAGCAGTACTTC.

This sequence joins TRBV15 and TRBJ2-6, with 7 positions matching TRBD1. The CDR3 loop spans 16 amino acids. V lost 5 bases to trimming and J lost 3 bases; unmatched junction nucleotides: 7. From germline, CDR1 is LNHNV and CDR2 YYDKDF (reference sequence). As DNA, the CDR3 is TGTGCCACCAGCGCCCGACAGGGTGGTGGGGCCAACGTCCTGACTTTC. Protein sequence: CATSARQGGGANVLTF.

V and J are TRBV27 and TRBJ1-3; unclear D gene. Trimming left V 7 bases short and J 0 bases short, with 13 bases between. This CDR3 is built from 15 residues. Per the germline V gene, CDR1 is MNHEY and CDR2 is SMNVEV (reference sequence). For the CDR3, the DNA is TGTGCCAGCATTGGGAGGTCGAACTCTGGAAACACCATATATTTT. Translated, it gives CASIGRSNSGNTIYF.

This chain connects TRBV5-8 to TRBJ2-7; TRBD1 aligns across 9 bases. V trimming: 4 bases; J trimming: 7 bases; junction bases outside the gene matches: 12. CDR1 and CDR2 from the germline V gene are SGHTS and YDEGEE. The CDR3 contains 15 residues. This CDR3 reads CASSTWTGQGREQYF. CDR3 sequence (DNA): TGTGCCAGCAGCACCTGGACAGGACAGGGGAGGGAGCAGTACTTC.